The clone carrying this T cell receptor beta chain was found many times. The record originates from a study of blood T cells in healthy people across ages. It was with a sample-barcoded 5' primer and a J-beta primer mix that a second PCR of about 6 to 12 cycles was run. TCRdb analysed the 5' RACE reads with MiXCR anew, one entry per CDR3 protein. Here the sample spans about 2 million distinct CDR3 sequences, roughly 52% being singletons. V shed 5 bases, J shed 0 bases, and the junction held 3 bases outside the gene matches. CDR3 length: 15 amino acids. The V gene's germline CDR1 is SGHTA and CDR2 FQGNSA. PBMCs, at least 7 million per sample, were isolated.

The sequenced material came from blood. The receptor's source is a woman aged 40 to 55 in good health. This rearrangement joins TRBV7-2 to TRBJ2-1, with TRBD2 identical over 8 bases. This chain's CDR3 is CASSPTSGSYNEQFF. DNA for the CDR3: TGTGCCAGCAGCCCTACTAGCGGCTCCTACAATGAGCAGTTCTTC.